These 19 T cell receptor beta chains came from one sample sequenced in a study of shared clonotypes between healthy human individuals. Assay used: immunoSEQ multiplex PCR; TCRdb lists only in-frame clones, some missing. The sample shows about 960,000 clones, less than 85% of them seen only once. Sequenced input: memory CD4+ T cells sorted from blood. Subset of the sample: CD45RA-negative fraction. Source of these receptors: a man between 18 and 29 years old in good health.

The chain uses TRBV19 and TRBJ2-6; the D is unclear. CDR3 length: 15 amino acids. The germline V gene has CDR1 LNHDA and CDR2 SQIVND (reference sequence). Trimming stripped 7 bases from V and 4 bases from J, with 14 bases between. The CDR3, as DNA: TGTGCCAGTACCTTCCGTTTCGGCGGGGCCAACGTCCTGACTTTC. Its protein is CASTFRFGGANVLTF.

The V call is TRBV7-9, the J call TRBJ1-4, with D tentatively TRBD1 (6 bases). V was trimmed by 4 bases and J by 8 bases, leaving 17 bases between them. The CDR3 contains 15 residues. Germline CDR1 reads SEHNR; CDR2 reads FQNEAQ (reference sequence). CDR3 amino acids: CASSSGAGLNEKLFF. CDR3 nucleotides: TGTGCCAGCAGCTCGGGGGCCGGGTTAAACGAAAAACTGTTTTTT.

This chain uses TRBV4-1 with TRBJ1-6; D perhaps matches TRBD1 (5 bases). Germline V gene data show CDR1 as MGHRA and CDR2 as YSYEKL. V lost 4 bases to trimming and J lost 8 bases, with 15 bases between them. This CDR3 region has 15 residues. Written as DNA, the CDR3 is TGCGCCAGCAGCCGATCCCGGGACCCAGATTCACCCCTCCACTTT. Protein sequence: CASSRSRDPDSPLHF.

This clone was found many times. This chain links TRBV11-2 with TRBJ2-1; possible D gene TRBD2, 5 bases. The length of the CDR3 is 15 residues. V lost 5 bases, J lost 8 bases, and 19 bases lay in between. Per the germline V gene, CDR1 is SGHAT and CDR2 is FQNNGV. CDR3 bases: TGTGCCAGCAGCGGCTGGGGTTCAAGTAGCGATGAGCAGTTCTTC. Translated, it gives CASSGWGSSSDEQFF.

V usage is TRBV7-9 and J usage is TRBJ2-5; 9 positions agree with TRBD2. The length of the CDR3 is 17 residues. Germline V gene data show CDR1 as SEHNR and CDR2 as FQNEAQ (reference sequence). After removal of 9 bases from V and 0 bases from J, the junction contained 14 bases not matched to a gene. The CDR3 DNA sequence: TGTGCCAGTTCCCAGGCGGGGGGGACGGGTTACCAAGAGACCCAGTACTTC. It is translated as CASSQAGGTGYQETQYF. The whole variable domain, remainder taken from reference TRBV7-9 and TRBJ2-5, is DTGVSQNPRHKITKRGQNVTFRCDPISEHNRLYWYRQTLGQGPEFLTYFQNEAQLEKSRLLSDRFSAERPKGSFSTLEIQRTEQGDSAMYLCASSQAGGTGYQETQYFGPGTRLLVL.

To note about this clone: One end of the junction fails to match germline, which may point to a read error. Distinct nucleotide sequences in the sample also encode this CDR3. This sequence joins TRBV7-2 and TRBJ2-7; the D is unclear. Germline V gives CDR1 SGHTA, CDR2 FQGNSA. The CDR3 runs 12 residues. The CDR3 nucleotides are TGCGCCAGCAGCTTAACGGCCTACGAGCAGTACTTC. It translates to CASSLTAYEQYF.

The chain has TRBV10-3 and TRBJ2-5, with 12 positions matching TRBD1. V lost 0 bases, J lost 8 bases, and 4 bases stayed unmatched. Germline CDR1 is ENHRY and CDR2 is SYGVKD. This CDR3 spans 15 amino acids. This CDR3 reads CAISESAGTGGTQYF. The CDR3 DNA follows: TGTGCCATCAGTGAGTCGGCCGGGACAGGGGGCACCCAGTACTTC.

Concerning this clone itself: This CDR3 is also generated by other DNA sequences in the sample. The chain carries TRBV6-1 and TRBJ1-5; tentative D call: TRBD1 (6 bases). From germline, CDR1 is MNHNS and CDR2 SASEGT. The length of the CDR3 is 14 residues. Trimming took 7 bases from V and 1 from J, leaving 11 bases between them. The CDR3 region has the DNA TGTGCCAGCACCCAAGGGGGAAGCAATCAGCCCCAGCATTTT. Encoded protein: CASTQGGSNQPQHF.

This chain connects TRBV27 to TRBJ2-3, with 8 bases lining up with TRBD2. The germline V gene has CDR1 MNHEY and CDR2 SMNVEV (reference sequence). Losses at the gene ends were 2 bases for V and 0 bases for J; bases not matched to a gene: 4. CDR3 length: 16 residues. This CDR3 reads CASSLGLARSTDTQYF. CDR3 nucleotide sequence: TGTGCCAGCAGTTTAGGACTAGCCCGAAGCACAGATACGCAGTATTTT.

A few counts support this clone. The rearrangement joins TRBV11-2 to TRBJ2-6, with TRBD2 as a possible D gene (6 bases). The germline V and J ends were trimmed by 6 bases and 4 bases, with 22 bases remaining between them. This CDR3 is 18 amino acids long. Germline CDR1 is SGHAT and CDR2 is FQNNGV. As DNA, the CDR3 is TGTGCCAGCAGGTTCGGGGGACCCTTAGGTGTCGGGGCCAACGTCCTGACTTTC. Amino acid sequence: CASRFGGPLGVGANVLTF.

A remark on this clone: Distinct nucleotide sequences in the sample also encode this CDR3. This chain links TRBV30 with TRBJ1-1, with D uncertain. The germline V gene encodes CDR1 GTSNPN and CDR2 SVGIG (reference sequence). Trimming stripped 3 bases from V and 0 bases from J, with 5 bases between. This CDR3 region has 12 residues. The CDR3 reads CAWRSLNTEAFF. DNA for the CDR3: TGTGCCTGGAGAAGCCTGAACACTGAAGCTTTCTTT.

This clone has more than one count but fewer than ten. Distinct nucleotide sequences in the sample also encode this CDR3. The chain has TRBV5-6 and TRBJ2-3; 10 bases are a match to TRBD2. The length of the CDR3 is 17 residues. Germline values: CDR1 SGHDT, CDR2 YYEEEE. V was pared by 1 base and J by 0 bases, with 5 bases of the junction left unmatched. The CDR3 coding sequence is TGTGCCAGCAGCTTGCGGACTAGCGGTTTAAGCACAGATACGCAGTATTTT. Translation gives CASSLRTSGLSTDTQYF.

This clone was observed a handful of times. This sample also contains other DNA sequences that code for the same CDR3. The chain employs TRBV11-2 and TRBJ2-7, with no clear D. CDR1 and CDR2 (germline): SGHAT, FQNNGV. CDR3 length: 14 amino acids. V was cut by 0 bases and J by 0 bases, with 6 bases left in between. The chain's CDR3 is CASSLDRASYEQYF. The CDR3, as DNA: TGTGCCAGCAGCTTAGATCGCGCCTCCTACGAGCAGTACTTC.

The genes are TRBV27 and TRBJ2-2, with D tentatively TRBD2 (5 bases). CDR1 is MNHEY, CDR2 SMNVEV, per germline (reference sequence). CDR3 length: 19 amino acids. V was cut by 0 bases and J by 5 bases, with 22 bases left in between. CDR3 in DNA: TGTGCCAGCAGTTTATCGATCCCCCTATCGGGGAGAGGTACCGGGGAGCTGTTTTTT. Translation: CASSLSIPLSGRGTGELFF.

CDR3: CSASSVEQFF. CDR3 in DNA: TGCAGTGCTAGCTCTGTTGAGCAGTTCTTC. The chain is built from TRBV20-1 and TRBJ2-1; D remains ambiguous. Trimming removed 3 bases from V and 9 bases from J, with 6 bases in between. CDR1 and CDR2 from the germline V gene are DFQATT and SNEGSKA (reference sequence). CDR3 size: 10 residues.

The CDR3 here is CASSSTGGSWTEAFF. The CDR3 DNA reads as TGTGCCAGCAGCTCGACCGGGGGGTCCTGGACTGAAGCTTTCTTT. This chain links TRBV11-2 with TRBJ1-1; D perhaps matches TRBD1 (5 bases). Trimming removed 4 bases at V and 5 bases at J, with 17 bases between. This CDR3 spans 15 amino acids. Germline lookup yields CDR1 SGHAT and CDR2 FQNNGV.

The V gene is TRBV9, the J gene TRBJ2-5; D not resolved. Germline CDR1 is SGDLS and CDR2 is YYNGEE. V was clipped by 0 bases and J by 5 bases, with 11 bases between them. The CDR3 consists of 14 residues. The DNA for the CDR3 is TGTGCCAGCAGCGTAGACCCTTTCCTGGAGACCCAGTACTTC. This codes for CASSVDPFLETQYF.

The CDR3, as DNA: TGTGCCAGCAGCTTACAACTCAGCCAGGGGGTGGCCAACGTCCTGACTTTC. It codes for CASSLQLSQGVANVLTF. This rearrangement joins TRBV5-4 to TRBJ2-6; 7 nucleotides align to TRBD1. The CDR3 is made up of 17 amino acids. Germline CDR1 SGHNT, CDR2 YYREEE (reference sequence). The V segment lost 2 bases and the J segment 6 bases; nucleotides outside the gene matches: 11.

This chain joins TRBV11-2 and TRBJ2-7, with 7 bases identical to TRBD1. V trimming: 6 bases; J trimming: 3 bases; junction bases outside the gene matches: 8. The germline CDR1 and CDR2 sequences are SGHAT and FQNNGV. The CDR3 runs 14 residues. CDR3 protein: CASRSPGGNYEQYF. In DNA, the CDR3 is TGTGCCAGCAGGTCGCCAGGGGGTAACTACGAGCAGTACTTC.